What follows are 22 T cell receptor beta chains derived from one specimen sequenced in a study of blood T cell repertoires in COVID-19. Sequencing was performed with immunoSEQ multiplex PCR; in TCRdb, only in-frame clones are kept and a portion is missing. The sample carries 220,000 or so clones, roughly nine tenths recorded once. The sequenced material came from peripheral blood. Receptors were obtained from a woman aged 45 to 65 with COVID-19, enrolled during active disease.

J is TRBJ1-2 and V is TRBV11-2; D is possibly TRBD1 (5 bases). Trimming shortened V by 4 bases and J by 6 bases, and 24 bases separated the two germline ends. The germline gives CDR1 SGHAT, CDR2 FQNNGV. The CDR3 consists of 17 residues. The CDR3 spells CASSSLRGKFGTNGYTF. CDR3 nucleotide sequence: TGTGCCAGCAGCTCACTCCGGGGAAAATTCGGGACTAATGGCTACACCTTC.

This clone showed up just a few times. The chain links TRBV2 to TRBJ1-1; unclear D gene. The CDR3 sequence is 13 residues long. Germline-derived CDR1 and CDR2 are SNHLY and FYNNEI. Trimming removed 7 bases from V and 4 bases from J, with 13 bases in between. CDR3 protein: CASKGFGGTEAFF. CDR3 DNA: TGTGCCAGCAAAGGATTCGGCGGCACTGAAGCTTTCTTT. The variable domain in full, completed from reference TRBV2 and TRBJ1-1, reads EPEVTQTPSHQVTQMGQEVILRCVPISNHLYFYWYRQILGQKVEFLVSFYNNEISEKSEIFDDQFSVERPDGSNFTLKIRSTKLEDSAMYFCASKGFGGTEAFFGQGTRLTVV.

The count of this clone is one. V gene TRBV27 combines with J gene TRBJ1-5; no clear D. The CDR3 is 14 amino acids. V was shortened by 10 bases and J by 1 base, with 14 bases between the two germline ends. CDR1 and CDR2 from the germline V gene are MNHEY and SMNVEV (reference sequence). The CDR3 sequence is CAIKIRESNQPQHF. The CDR3 DNA follows: TGTGCCATCAAAATTAGGGAGAGCAATCAGCCCCAGCATTTT.

This sequence joins TRBV5-1 and TRBJ1-3; D is unclear. The CDR3 has 16 amino acids. V lost 2 bases to trimming and J lost 0 bases, with 12 bases between them. Germline V gives CDR1 SGHRS, CDR2 YFSETQ. The DNA of the CDR3 is TGCGCCAGCAGCTTAAAAGCAGGTAGCTCTGGAAACACCATATATTTT. It yields the protein CASSLKAGSSGNTIYF. The full variable domain, in which reference TRBV5-1 and TRBJ1-3 provide the parts outside the CDR3, is KAGVTQTPRYLIKTRGQQVTLSCSPISGHRSVSWYQQTPGQGLQFLFEYFSETQRNKGNFPGRFSGRQFSNSRSEMNVSTLELGDSALYLCASSLKAGSSGNTIYFGEGSWLTVV.

The CDR3: CASSQPKGNTIYF. In DNA form, the CDR3 reads TGTGCCAGCAGCCAACCTAAGGGAAACACCATATATTTT. The chain is built from TRBV3-1 (or the pseudogene TRBV3-2) and TRBJ1-3; D gene unclear. This CDR3 contains 13 residues. The V gene lost 2 bases and the J gene lost 4 bases, with 6 bases spanning the gap. Germline CDR1 LGHDT, CDR2 YNNKEL (reference sequence).

V usage is TRBV7-6 and J usage is TRBJ2-5; 13 bases map to TRBD2. Trimming removed 3 bases from V and 6 bases from J; junction bases left unmatched: 13. Germline V gene sequence: CDR1 SGHVS, CDR2 FNYEAQ. The CDR3 length is 18 residues. The CDR3 DNA reads as TGTGCCAGCAGCTTCCCGATCCCGGGACTAGCGGGGAAAAAGACCCAGTACTTC. The encoded protein is CASSFPIPGLAGKKTQYF.

The V call is TRBV2, the J call TRBJ1-1; TRBD1 matches at 7 bases. The length of the CDR3 is 14 residues. V was clipped by 5 bases and J by 1 base; unmatched bases: 4. Germline V gene sequence: CDR1 SNHLY, CDR2 FYNNEI. CDR3 in DNA: TGTGCCAGCAGTTCCAGGACAGGGAACACTGAAGCTTTCTTT. Translating gives CASSSRTGNTEAFF.

The chain links TRBV18 to TRBJ1-1, with a weak D call TRBD1 (5 bases). This CDR3 is built from 14 residues. In germline, CDR1 is KGHSH, CDR2 LQKENI. The germline V and J ends were trimmed by 2 bases and 4 bases, with 11 bases remaining between them. CDR3 bases: TGTGCCAGCTCACCATACAGGCCCGGCACTGAAGCTTTCTTT. Translation gives CASSPYRPGTEAFF.

This chain connects TRBV4-3 to TRBJ2-7; perhaps TRBD2 as D (7 bases). CDR1 and CDR2 (germline): LGHNA, YSLEER. With 0 bases removed from V and 9 bases from J, the gap between germline ends came to 12 bases. The CDR3 runs 13 residues. The CDR3 region is CASSQDPGGRQYF. The DNA of the CDR3 is TGCGCCAGCAGCCAAGATCCGGGGGGCCGGCAGTACTTC.

This clone appeared once. V is TRBV10-1 and J is TRBJ1-6; no definite D call. Germline CDR1 and CDR2: WNHNN and SYGVQD (reference sequence). The CDR3 totals 11 residues. Deletions cut 7 bases from V and 9 bases from J, with 7 bases between. CDR3 sequence: CASTLSSPLHF. CDR3 DNA: TGCGCCAGCACACTAAGTTCACCCCTCCACTTT.

The V and J genes are TRBV28 and TRBJ1-2; D is possibly TRBD1 (5 bases). The germline gives CDR1 MDHEN, CDR2 SYDVKM. With 6 bases removed from V and 5 bases from J, the gap between germline ends came to 19 bases. The CDR3 has 15 amino acids. CDR3 region: CASSSTRVLGYGYTF. DNA for the CDR3: TGTGCCAGCAGCTCAACCAGGGTCTTAGGGTATGGCTACACCTTC.

The rearrangement links TRBV7-9 to TRBJ1-3; a possible D gene is TRBD1 (6 bases). CDR3 size: 14 residues. CDR1 SEHNR and CDR2 FQNEAQ come from the germline V gene (reference sequence). Trimming stripped 5 bases from V and 1 base from J, with 9 bases between. The CDR3 loop reads CASSRTASGNTIYF. CDR3 sequence (DNA): TGTGCCAGCAGCCGGACAGCTTCTGGAAACACCATATATTTT. Drawing the rest from reference TRBV7-9 and TRBJ1-3, the complete variable domain is DTGVSQNPRHKITKRGQNVTFRCDPISEHNRLYWYRQTLGQGPEFLTYFQNEAQLEKSRLLSDRFSAERPKGSFSTLEIQRTEQGDSAMYLCASSRTASGNTIYFGEGSWLTVV.

The chain recombines TRBV10-3 with TRBJ1-2, with a possible D match to TRBD1 (6 bases). The germline V and J ends were trimmed by 6 bases and 4 bases, with 12 bases remaining between them. Germline loops: CDR1 ENHRY, CDR2 SYGVKD. The CDR3 sequence is 13 residues long. In nucleotides, the CDR3 is TGTGCCATCAGGGACAGATTAATCTATGGCTACACCTTC. This codes for CAIRDRLIYGYTF.

This chain uses TRBV7-2 with TRBJ1-2; D possibly corresponds to TRBD1 (5 bases). The V gene lost 4 bases and the J gene lost 8 bases, with 26 bases spanning the gap. Per germline, CDR1 SGHTA and CDR2 FQGNSA. The CDR3 is 17 residues long. CDR3 nucleotides: TGTGCCAGCAGCTACTCGCCCTTTGGGCCAGGGATGGAGGGCTACACCTTC. Amino acids: CASSYSPFGPGMEGYTF.

The V gene is TRBV5-1, the J gene TRBJ2-5; 9 bases are a match to TRBD1. V dropped 4 bases and J dropped 12; count of bases not matched to a gene: 7. Germline CDR1 and CDR2: SGHRS and YFSETQ. This CDR3 comprises 12 residues. The CDR3 DNA reads TGCGCCAGCAGCCGGAACCGGGACAGGGAGTACTTC. Translated, it gives CASSRNRDREYF.

The chain couples TRBV7-9 to TRBJ1-1, with 9 bases matching TRBD1. In germline, CDR1 is SEHNR, CDR2 FQNEAQ (reference sequence). The CDR3 consists of 15 residues. V gave up 3 bases and J gave up 3 bases; unmatched junction bases: 5. CDR3 protein: CASSFEGQGDTEAFF. In nucleotides, the CDR3 is TGTGCCAGCAGCTTTGAGGGACAGGGTGACACTGAAGCTTTCTTT. Full variable domain (rest looked up from reference TRBV7-9 and TRBJ1-1): DTGVSQNPRHKITKRGQNVTFRCDPISEHNRLYWYRQTLGQGPEFLTYFQNEAQLEKSRLLSDRFSAERPKGSFSTLEIQRTEQGDSAMYLCASSFEGQGDTEAFFGQGTRLTVV.

The chain couples TRBV27 to TRBJ2-1; a possible D gene is TRBD2 (6 bases). Trimming stripped 7 bases from V and 7 bases from J, with 26 bases between. The CDR3 runs to 17 residues. The germline gives CDR1 MNHEY, CDR2 SMNVEV (reference sequence). The CDR3 DNA follows: TGTGCCAGCATAAGATCAACCCCGGAGGGACCGAGGAATGAGCAGTTCTTC. It encodes CASIRSTPEGPRNEQFF.

The chain joins TRBV18 to TRBJ1-2; D is possibly TRBD1 (5 bases). V was cut by 1 base and J by 7 bases, with 16 bases left in between. Per germline, CDR1 KGHSH and CDR2 LQKENI. The CDR3 has 15 residues. The CDR3 spells CASSPLGEGVGGYTF. CDR3 nucleotide sequence: TGTGCCAGCTCACCACTTGGGGAAGGGGTCGGTGGCTACACCTTC. The entire variable domain, with the rest obtained from reference TRBV18 and TRBJ1-2, is as follows: NAGVMQNPRHLVRRRGQEARLRCSPMKGHSHVYWYRQLPEEGLKFMVYLQKENIIDESGMPKERFSAEFPKEGPSILRIQQVVRGDSAAYFCASSPLGEGVGGYTFGSGTRLTVV.

This chain uses TRBV6-5 with TRBJ2-1; D perhaps matches TRBD2 (6 bases). The CDR3 is 15 amino acids. Germline CDR1 and CDR2: MNHEY and SVGAGI. Between the trimmed V and J ends, which lost 4 bases and 2 bases, there was a span of 12 bases. In DNA, the CDR3 is TGTGCCAGCAGTTTATCGGGGGAAACCTACAATGAGCAGTTCTTC. Amino acids: CASSLSGETYNEQFF.

Only a few counts were recorded for this clone. The chain is built from TRBV20-1 and TRBJ1-6, with TRBD1 as a possible D gene (5 bases). CDR3 length: 16 residues. Germline CDR1 DFQATT, CDR2 SNEGSKA (reference sequence). Between the trimmed V and J ends, which lost 3 bases and 0 bases, there was a span of 12 bases. CDR3 sequence reads: CSASARASSYNSPLHF. The CDR3 DNA reads as TGCAGTGCTAGTGCCAGGGCAAGCTCCTATAATTCACCCCTCCACTTT.

The V and J genes are TRBV6-6 and TRBJ2-2; 8 bases are a match to TRBD2. The CDR3 sequence is 17 residues long. CDR1 MNHNY and CDR2 SVGAGI come from the germline V gene (reference sequence). V shed 5 bases, J shed 4 bases, and the junction held 12 bases outside the gene matches. CDR3 DNA: TGTGCCAGCAGTCACCAAGGTAGCGGGGTCCTCACCGGGGAGCTGTTTTTT. Its translation is CASSHQGSGVLTGELFF.

Concerning this clone itself: This sample also contains other DNA sequences that code for the same CDR3. The V and J genes are TRBV5-1 and TRBJ2-5, with 10 nucleotides matching TRBD2. CDR1 is SGHRS and CDR2 is YFSETQ in the germline V gene. Trimming removed 0 bases from V and 3 bases from J; junction bases left unmatched: 5. The CDR3 loop spans 16 amino acids. In DNA form, the CDR3 reads TGCGCCAGCAGCTTGGAGTTAGCGGGGGGCAAAGAGACCCAGTACTTC. This codes for CASSLELAGGKETQYF.